The sequence of this TCR beta chain was determined in a study of blood T cell repertoires in COVID-19. Trimming removed 4 bases at V and 4 bases at J, with 16 bases between. This CDR3 has 15 residues. Germline V lookup: CDR1 MGHRA, CDR2 YSYEKL. TCRdb keeps only in-frame clones here, not all; method: immunoSEQ multiplex PCR. The sample carries about 270,000 clones, about 87% recorded once. The clonotype comes from a woman between 45 and 60 years old who had recovered from COVID-19. Sequenced material: PBMCs or T cells enriched from blood (not recorded which). This chain links TRBV4-1 with TRBJ1-1; D gene uncertain. The CDR3 is CASSLIAVYGTEAFF. For the CDR3, the DNA is TGCGCCAGCAGCCTGATCGCAGTGTATGGCACTGAAGCTTTCTTT.